The TCR beta chain described here comes from a study of CD8 T cells in Susac syndrome. RNA was extracted with the RNeasy kit, and a quantity of about 0.45 to 1 ug was reverse transcribed using random hexamers. Using its own MiXCR run on the immunoSEQ multiplex PCR reads, TCRdb lists one record per CDR3 protein. The sample lists tens of thousands of distinct CDR3 sequences, about 96% seen once, with 0.62% in the top ten. V lost 1 base and J 4 bases, leaving 14 bases between the germline ends. Germline CDR1 is SGHDT and CDR2 is YYEEEE. CDR3 length: 15 amino acids. The origin of this receptor is a human donor with Susac syndrome. The gene calls are TRBV5-6 and TRBJ1-1, with D perhaps TRBD1 (5 bases). Source material: CD8+ T cells from PBMCs. CDR3 sequence reads: CASSLYWDSGTEAFF. DNA for the CDR3: TGTGCCAGCAGCTTGTACTGGGACTCGGGCACTGAAGCTTTCTTT.